This entry concerns a single TCR beta chain. Antigen specificity is unknown. Each CDR3 protein is one row after TCRdb ran MiXCR on the RT-PCR reads. Of 650,000 or so distinct CDR3 sequences in the sample, around 13% were seen once. V was pared by 3 bases and J by 3 bases, with 9 bases between. Germline V gene data show CDR1 as SGHAT and CDR2 as FQNNGV. This CDR3 is built from 14 residues. The sample is drawn from a study of response to subunit inactivated influenza vaccine. Findings and caveats of the study: Each seasonal influenza vaccination recruits few new T cells, the authors suggested.

The sequenced sample was PBMCs from blood, obtained approximately 15 days before vaccination. The origin of this receptor is a man between 45 and 60 years old who received an inactivated influenza vaccine. J is TRBJ1-5 and V is TRBV11-2; D ambiguous. In nucleotides, the CDR3 is TGTGCCAGCAGCTTGTTGGGTAACAATCAGCCCCAGCATTTT. It codes for CASSLLGNNQPQHF.